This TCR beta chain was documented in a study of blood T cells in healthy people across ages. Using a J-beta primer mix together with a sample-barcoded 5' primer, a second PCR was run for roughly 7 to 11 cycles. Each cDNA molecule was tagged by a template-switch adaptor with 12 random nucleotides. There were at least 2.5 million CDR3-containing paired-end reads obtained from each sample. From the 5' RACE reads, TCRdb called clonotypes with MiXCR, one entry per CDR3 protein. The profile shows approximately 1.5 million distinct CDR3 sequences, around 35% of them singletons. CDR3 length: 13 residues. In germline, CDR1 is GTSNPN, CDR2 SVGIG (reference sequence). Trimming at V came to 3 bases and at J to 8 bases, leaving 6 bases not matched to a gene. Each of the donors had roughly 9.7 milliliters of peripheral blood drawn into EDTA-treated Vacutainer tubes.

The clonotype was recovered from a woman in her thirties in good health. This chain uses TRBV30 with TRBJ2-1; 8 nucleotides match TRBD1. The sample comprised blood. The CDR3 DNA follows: TGTGCCTGGAGGGCCAGGGGGCGTGATGAGCAGTTCTTC. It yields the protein CAWRARGRDEQFF.